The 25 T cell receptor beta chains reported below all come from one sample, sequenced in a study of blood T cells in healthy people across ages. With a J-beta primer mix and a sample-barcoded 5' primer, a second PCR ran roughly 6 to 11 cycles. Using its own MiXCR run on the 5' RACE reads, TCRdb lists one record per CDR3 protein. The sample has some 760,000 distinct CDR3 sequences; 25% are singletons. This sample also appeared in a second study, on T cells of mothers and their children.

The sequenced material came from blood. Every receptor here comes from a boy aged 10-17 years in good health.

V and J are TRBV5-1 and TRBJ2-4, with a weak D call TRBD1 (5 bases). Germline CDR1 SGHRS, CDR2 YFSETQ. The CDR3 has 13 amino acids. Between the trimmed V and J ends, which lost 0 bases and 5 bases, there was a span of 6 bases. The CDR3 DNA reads TGCGCCAGCAGCTTGGACAGGCAAAACATTCAGTACTTC. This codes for CASSLDRQNIQYF.

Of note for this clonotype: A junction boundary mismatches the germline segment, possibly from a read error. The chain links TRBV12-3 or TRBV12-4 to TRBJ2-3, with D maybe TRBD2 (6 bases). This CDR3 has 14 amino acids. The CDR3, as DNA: TGTGCCAGCAGTCGGGACTTAAACACAGATATGCAGTATTTT. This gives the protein CASSRDLNTDMQYF.

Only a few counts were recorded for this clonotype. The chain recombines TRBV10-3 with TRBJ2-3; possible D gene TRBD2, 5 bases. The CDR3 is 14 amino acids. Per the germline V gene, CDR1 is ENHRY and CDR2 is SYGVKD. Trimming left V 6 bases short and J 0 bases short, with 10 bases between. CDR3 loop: CAISPAASTDTQYF. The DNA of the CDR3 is TGTGCCATCAGCCCAGCGGCAAGCACAGATACGCAGTATTTT.

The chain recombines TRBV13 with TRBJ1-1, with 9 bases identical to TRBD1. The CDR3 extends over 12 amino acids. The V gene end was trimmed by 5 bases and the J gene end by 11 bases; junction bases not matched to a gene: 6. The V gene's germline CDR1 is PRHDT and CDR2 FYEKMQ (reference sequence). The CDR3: CASSRGTGKAFF. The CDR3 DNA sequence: TGTGCCAGCAGCCGGGGGACAGGGAAGGCTTTCTTT. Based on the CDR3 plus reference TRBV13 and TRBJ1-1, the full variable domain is AAGVIQSPRHLIKEKRETATLKCYPIPRHDTVYWYQQGPGQDPQFLISFYEKMQSDKGSIPDRFSAQQFSDYHSELNMSSLELGDSALYFCASSRGTGKAFFGQGTRLTVV.

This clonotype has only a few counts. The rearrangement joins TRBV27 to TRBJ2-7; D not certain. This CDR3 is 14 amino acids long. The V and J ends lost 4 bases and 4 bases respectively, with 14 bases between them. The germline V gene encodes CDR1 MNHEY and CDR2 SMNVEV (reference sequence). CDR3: CASSSSDSEYEQYF. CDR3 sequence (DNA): TGTGCCAGCAGTTCCTCGGATTCGGAGTACGAGCAGTACTTC.

The DNA for the CDR3 is TGCAGTGCCTTAGGACTAGCCAAAAACATTCAGTACTTC. This sequence encodes CSALGLAKNIQYF. The chain has TRBV20-1 and TRBJ2-4; possible D gene TRBD2, 5 bases. Germline V gene sequence: CDR1 DFQATT, CDR2 SNEGSKA (reference sequence). The V end was cut by 6 bases, the J end by 0 bases, with 9 bases between. This CDR3 spans 13 amino acids.

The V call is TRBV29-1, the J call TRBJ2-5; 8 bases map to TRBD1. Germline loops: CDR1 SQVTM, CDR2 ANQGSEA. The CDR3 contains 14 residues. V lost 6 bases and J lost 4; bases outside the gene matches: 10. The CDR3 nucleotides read TGCAGCGTGACCACGTGGACAGGGTTAGAGACCCAGTACTTC. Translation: CSVTTWTGLETQYF.

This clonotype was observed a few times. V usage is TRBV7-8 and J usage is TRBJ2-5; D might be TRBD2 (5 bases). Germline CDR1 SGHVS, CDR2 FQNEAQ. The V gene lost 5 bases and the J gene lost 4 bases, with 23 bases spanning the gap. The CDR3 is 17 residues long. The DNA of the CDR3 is TGTGCCAGCAGCCCCCAGGCTAGAGGGAAGGTACGAGAGACCCAGTACTTC. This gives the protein CASSPQARGKVRETQYF.

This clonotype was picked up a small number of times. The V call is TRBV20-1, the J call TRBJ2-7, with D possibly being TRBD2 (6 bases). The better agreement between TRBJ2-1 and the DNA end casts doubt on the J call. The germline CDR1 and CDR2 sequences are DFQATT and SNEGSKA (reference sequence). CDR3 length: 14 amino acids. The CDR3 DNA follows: TGCAGTGCTGGGGACTTCCGAAAGTACAATGAGCAGTTCTTC. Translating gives CSAGDFRKYNEQFF.

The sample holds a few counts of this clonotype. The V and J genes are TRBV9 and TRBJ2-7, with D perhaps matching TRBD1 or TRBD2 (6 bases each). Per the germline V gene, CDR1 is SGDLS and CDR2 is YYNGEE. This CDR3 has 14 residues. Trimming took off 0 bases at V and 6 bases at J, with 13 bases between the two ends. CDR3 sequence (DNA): TGTGCCAGCAGCGTAGGCCTAGGGGGGCCCGAGCAGTACTTC. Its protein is CASSVGLGGPEQYF.

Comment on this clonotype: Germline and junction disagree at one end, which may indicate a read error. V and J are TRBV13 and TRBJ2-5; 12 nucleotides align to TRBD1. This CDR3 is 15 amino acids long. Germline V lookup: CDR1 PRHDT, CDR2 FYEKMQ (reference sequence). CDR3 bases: TGTGCCAGCAGCTGGGGGACAGGGGGCGGCAATGAGCAGCTCTTC. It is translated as CASSWGTGGGNEQLF.

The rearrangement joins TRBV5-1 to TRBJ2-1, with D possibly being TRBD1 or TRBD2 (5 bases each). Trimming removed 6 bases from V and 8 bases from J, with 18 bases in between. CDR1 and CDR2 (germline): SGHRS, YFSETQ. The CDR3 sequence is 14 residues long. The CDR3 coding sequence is TGCGCCAGCAAAATGGGACCGCCGTCTGATGAGCAGTTCTTC. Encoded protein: CASKMGPPSDEQFF. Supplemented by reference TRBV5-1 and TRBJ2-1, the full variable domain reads KAGVTQTPRYLIKTRGQQVTLSCSPISGHRSVSWYQQTPGQGLQFLFEYFSETQRNKGNFPGRFSGRQFSNSRSEMNVSTLELGDSALYLCASKMGPPSDEQFFGPGTRLTVL.

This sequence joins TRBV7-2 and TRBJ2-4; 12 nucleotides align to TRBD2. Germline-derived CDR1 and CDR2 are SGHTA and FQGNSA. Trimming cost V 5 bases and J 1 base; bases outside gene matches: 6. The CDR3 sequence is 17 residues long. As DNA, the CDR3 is TGTGCCAGCAGCACGACTAGCGGGAGTGTCGCCAAAAACATTCAGTACTTC. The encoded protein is CASSTTSGSVAKNIQYF. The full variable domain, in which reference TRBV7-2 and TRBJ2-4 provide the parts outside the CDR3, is GAGVSQSPSNKVTEKGKDVELRCDPISGHTALYWYRQSLGQGLEFLIYFQGNSAPDKSGLPSDRFSAERTGGSVSTLTIQRTQQEDSAVYLCASSTTSGSVAKNIQYFGAGTRLSVL.

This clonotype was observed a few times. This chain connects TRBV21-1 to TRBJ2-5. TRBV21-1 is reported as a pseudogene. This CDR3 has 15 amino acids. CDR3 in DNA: TGTGCCAGCAGAAAGGACGGCCAAATTGGAGAGACCCAGTACTTC. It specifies CASRKDGQIGETQYF.

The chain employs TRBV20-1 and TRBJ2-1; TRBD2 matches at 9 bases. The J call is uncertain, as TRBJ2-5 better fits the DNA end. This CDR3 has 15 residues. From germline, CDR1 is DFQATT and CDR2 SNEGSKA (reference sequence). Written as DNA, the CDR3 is TGCAGTGCGCTGCTAGCGGGGAAAAGGAAAGAGACCCAGTACTTC. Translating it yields CSALLAGKRKETQYF.

CDR3 loop: CASSIRFPRESGDTQYF. The DNA of the CDR3 is TGTGCCAGTAGTATACGATTTCCGCGGGAGAGCGGAGATACGCAGTATTTT. The chain carries TRBV19 and TRBJ2-3, with 7 bases identical to TRBD2. Germline CDR1 is LNHDA and CDR2 is SQIVND (reference sequence). The length of the CDR3 is 17 residues. V dropped 2 bases and J dropped 5; count of bases not matched to a gene: 13.

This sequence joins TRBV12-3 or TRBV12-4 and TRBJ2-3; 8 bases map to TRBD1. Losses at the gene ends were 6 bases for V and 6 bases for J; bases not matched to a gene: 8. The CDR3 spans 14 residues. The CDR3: CASSPGDRTDTQYF. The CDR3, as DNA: TGTGCCAGCAGCCCCGGGGACAGGACTGATACGCAGTATTTT.

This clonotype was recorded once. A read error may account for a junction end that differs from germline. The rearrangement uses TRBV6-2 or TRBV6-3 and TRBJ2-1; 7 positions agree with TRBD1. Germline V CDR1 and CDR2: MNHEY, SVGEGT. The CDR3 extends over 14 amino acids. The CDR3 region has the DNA TGTGCCAGCATCACCGGGACAGCTTACAACGAGCAGTTCTTC. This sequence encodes CASITGTAYNEQFF.

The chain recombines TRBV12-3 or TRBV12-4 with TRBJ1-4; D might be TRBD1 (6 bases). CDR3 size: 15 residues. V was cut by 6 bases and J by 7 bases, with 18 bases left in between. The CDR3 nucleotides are TGTGCCAGCAGGCCCGACAGGCTCCTCGTTGAAAAACTGTTTTTT. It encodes CASRPDRLLVEKLFF.

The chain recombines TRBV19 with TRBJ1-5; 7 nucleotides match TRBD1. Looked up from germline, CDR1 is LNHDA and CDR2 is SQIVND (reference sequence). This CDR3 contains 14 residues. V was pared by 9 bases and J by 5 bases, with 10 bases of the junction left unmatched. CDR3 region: CASNGGRGYQPQHF. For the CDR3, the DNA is TGTGCCAGCAATGGGGGCAGGGGGTATCAGCCCCAGCATTTT.

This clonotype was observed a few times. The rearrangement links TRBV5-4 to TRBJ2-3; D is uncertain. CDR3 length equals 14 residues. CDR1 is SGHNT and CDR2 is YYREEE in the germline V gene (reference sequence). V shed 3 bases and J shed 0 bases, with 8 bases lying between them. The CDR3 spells CASSWRQSTDTQYF. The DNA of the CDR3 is TGTGCCAGCAGCTGGCGGCAGAGCACAGATACGCAGTATTTT.

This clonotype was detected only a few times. In DNA form, the CDR3 reads TGTGCCATCAACAAGGGTAACGCCAATGAGCAGTTCTTC. This translates into CAINKGNANEQFF. The chain recombines TRBV10-3 with TRBJ2-1; D unclear. V was shortened by 7 bases and J by 6 bases, with 13 bases between the two germline ends. The CDR3 consists of 13 residues. The germline V gene encodes CDR1 ENHRY and CDR2 SYGVKD.

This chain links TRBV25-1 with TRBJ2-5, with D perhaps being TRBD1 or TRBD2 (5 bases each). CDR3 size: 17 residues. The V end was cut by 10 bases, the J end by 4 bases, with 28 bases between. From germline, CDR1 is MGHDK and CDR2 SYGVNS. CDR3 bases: TGTGCCACCCTTGAGGGAAAGGGGCTGAGCCGAAGAGAGACCCAGTACTTC. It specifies CATLEGKGLSRRETQYF.

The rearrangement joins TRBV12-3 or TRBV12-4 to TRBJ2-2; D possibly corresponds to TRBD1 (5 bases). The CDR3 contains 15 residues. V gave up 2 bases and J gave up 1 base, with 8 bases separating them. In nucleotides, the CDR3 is TGTGCCAGCAGTTTAAGGGGAATGAACACCGGGGAGCTGTTTTTT. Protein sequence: CASSLRGMNTGELFF.

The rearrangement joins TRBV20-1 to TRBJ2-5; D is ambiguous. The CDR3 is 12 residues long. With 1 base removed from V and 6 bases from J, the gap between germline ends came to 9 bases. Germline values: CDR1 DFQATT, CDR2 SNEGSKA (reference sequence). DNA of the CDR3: TGCAGTGCTAGAGGCGTTCGGAAGACCCAGTACTTC. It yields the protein CSARGVRKTQYF.